The entry below describes one T cell receptor (beta chain). Original analysis: The assay estimated nucleated cells by amplifying reference gene primers. Sequenced by immunoSEQ multiplex PCR; TCRdb stores in-frame clones only, minus some. Clonal size and the V and J genes are those of that table, whereas D and trimming came from the DNA. The table records approximately 120,000 clones, approximately 90% of them present only once. These data originate in a study of blood T cell repertoires in COVID-19. Overall study: Samples representing acute and convalescent COVID-19 were sourced from the United States, Italy and Spain. T cells, B-cell-depleted T cells, or PBMCs supplied cDNA or gDNA.

V shed 0 bases and J 4 bases; nucleotides not matched to a gene: 7. The CDR3 is 17 amino acids. In germline, CDR1 is SGDLS, CDR2 YYNGEE. Enrollment of patients from Seattle took place during active infection, with longitudinal follow-up. This chain links TRBV9 with TRBJ2-1, with 10 bases lining up with TRBD2. The sequenced sample consisted of peripheral blood. The clonotype comes from a man in his fifties or sixties with COVID-19, enrolled during active disease. The DNA for the CDR3 is TGTGCCAGCAGCGTAGAGGCTAGCGGGAGTCTGTACAATGAGCAGTTCTTC. It translates to CASSVEASGSLYNEQFF.